The entry below describes one T cell receptor beta chain. Profiled with immunoSEQ multiplex PCR; TCRdb holds only in-frame clones, not every one. The table has under 70,000 clones, 86% seen once; the top ten hold 5.6%. These data belong to a study of technical replicates of blood from a few donors. Unmatched junction bases numbered 5, after V lost 1 base and J lost 5 bases. The V gene's germline CDR1 is LGHNA and CDR2 YNFKEQ. The CDR3 extends over 15 amino acids. The sequenced material came from PBMCs. The chain combines TRBV4-2 with TRBJ2-1; 7 positions match TRBD2. This receptor was identified in a human donor in good health. Some clones in this sample may be carry-over from other donors' samples. The CDR3 reads CASSQVSSGHNEQFF. As DNA, the CDR3 is TGTGCCAGCAGCCAAGTTTCTAGCGGTCACAATGAGCAGTTCTTC.